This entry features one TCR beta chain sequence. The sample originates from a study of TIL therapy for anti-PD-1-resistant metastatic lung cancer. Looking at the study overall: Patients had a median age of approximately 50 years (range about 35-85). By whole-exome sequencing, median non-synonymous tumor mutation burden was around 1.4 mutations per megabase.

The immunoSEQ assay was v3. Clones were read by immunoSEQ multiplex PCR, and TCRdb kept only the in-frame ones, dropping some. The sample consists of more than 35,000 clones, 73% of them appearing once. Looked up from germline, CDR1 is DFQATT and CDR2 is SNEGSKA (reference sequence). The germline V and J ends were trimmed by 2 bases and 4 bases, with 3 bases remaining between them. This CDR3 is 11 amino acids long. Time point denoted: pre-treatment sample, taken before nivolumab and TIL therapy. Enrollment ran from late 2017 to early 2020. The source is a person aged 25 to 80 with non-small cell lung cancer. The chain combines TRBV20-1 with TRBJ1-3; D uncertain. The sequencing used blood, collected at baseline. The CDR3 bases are TGCAGTGCTAGAACCGGAAACACCATATATTTT. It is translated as CSARTGNTIYF.